Listed below are T cell receptor beta chains from one sample, sequenced in a study of graft-versus-host responses after intestinal transplantation. No antigen has been identified for these receptors. Profiled with immunoSEQ multiplex PCR; TCRdb holds only in-frame clones, not every one. The table lists some 150,000 clones, around 90% of them singletons. The sample here was unstimulated CD4+ T cells sorted from spleen or lymph node cells, taken before intestinal transplant. These receptors were collected from a human donor who received an intestinal transplant. Both conserved end residues are part of each CDR3. The order of the fields is CDR3 DNA, CDR3 protein, D gene, V gene, CDR3 length, clone size, J gene. The D gene is left open where the match is weak. Not every row has a clone size; where given, it reads once, few, many or a size class.

CDR3nt: TGTGCCAGCAGTGACAACGGTCAACCCTACGAGCAGTACTTC; CDR3aa: CASSDNGQPYEQYF; d_gene: .; v_gene: TRBV6-4; len: 14; abundance: .; j_gene: TRBJ2-7
CDR3nt: TGTGCCAGCAGTGGGCCGGGACAACCTCCCCCGATGAACACTGAAGCTTTCTTT; CDR3aa: CASSGPGQPPPMNTEAFF; d_gene: .; v_gene: TRBV2; len: 18; abundance: once; j_gene: TRBJ1-1
CDR3nt: TGCGCCAGCAGCCAGGGGGCTTTTAGAGGGTCCTACGAGCAGTACTTC; CDR3aa: CASSQGAFRGSYEQYF; d_gene: .; v_gene: TRBV4-1; len: 16; abundance: .; j_gene: TRBJ2-7
CDR3nt: TGCGCCAGCAGCCAAGATCCTGGACATTTAGGGACCCAGTACTTC; CDR3aa: CASSQDPGHLGTQYF; d_gene: .; v_gene: TRBV4-3; len: 15; abundance: .; j_gene: TRBJ2-5
CDR3nt: TGTGCCAGCAGCGTAGCTACTCGGACAGGGGGATCCAATGAGCAGTTCTTC; CDR3aa: CASSVATRTGGSNEQFF; d_gene: TRBD1; v_gene: TRBV9; len: 17; abundance: .; j_gene: TRBJ2-1
CDR3nt: TGTGCCAGCAGCCATTCCTTGGGGGACACAGATACGCAGTATTTT; CDR3aa: CASSHSLGDTDTQYF; d_gene: .; v_gene: TRBV5-4; len: 15; abundance: .; j_gene: TRBJ2-3
CDR3nt: TGCGCCAGCAGCTATACAGGGGTTAATGAAAAACTGTTTTTT; CDR3aa: CASSYTGVNEKLFF; d_gene: TRBD1; v_gene: TRBV5-1; len: 14; abundance: .; j_gene: TRBJ1-4
CDR3nt: TGTGCCAGCAGCCTCTTGGCGGAAAAGGGGCAGAGCTATGGCTACACCTTC; CDR3aa: CASSLLAEKGQSYGYTF; d_gene: .; v_gene: TRBV13; len: 17; abundance: .; j_gene: TRBJ1-2
CDR3nt: TGCAGCGTTGAAGATGGAGGGAGGGGCACAGATACGCAGTATTTT; CDR3aa: CSVEDGGRGTDTQYF; d_gene: TRBD2; v_gene: TRBV29-1; len: 15; abundance: few; j_gene: TRBJ2-3
CDR3nt: TGTGCCTGGATCGAGGGGTTGTCGAGATTT; CDR3aa: CAWIEGLSRF; d_gene: .; v_gene: TRBV30; len: 10; abundance: .; j_gene: TRBJ1-1
CDR3nt: TGTGCCAGCAGCTTAGGACTAGCGGCCTACAATGAGCAGTTCTTC; CDR3aa: CASSLGLAAYNEQFF; d_gene: TRBD2; v_gene: TRBV7-2; len: 15; abundance: .; j_gene: TRBJ2-1
CDR3nt: TGCGCCAGCAGCTTGGAACAAACCGGGGGACAAAATTCACCCCTCCACTTT; CDR3aa: CASSLEQTGGQNSPLHF; d_gene: .; v_gene: TRBV5-1; len: 17; abundance: .; j_gene: TRBJ1-6
CDR3nt: TGTGCCACCAGCAGGGCCTCTAGCTACTACAATGAGCAGTTCTTC; CDR3aa: CATSRASSYYNEQFF; d_gene: .; v_gene: TRBV15; len: 15; abundance: .; j_gene: TRBJ2-1
CDR3nt: TGTGCCTGGAGTGTACTGGGGGAAGGACTGTTTTTT; CDR3aa: CAWSVLGEGLFF; d_gene: .; v_gene: TRBV30; len: 12; abundance: once; j_gene: TRBJ1-4
CDR3nt: TGCGCCAGCAGCTTGGCCGGGACAGGGGGCACAGATACGCAGTATTTT; CDR3aa: CASSLAGTGGTDTQYF; d_gene: TRBD1; v_gene: TRBV5-1; len: 16; abundance: .; j_gene: TRBJ2-3
CDR3nt: TGTGCCAGCAGCAAGATCACCGGGCAAACCGGGGAGCTGTTTTTT; CDR3aa: CASSKITGQTGELFF; d_gene: .; v_gene: TRBV21-1; len: 15; abundance: .; j_gene: TRBJ2-2
CDR3nt: TGTGCCAGCCAAAGCGGAGGGTCAAAGCAGTTCTTC; CDR3aa: CASQSGGSKQFF; d_gene: .; v_gene: TRBV11-2; len: 12; abundance: .; j_gene: TRBJ2-1
CDR3nt: TGCAGCGTTGATGGGCAGGTGGGCGAGCAGTACTTC; CDR3aa: CSVDGQVGEQYF; d_gene: .; v_gene: TRBV29-1; len: 12; abundance: .; j_gene: TRBJ2-7